The 23 T cell receptor beta chains listed next were all sequenced from one sample in a study of CD8 T cells in ankylosing spondylitis. Via MiXCR, TCRdb re-called the 5' RACE reads, giving one row per CDR3 protein. The data contain 400,000 to 450,000 distinct CDR3 sequences, about a sixth of them singletons. Study outcomes and limitations: What seemed typical of ankylosing spondylitis blood was a TCR beta motif built from roughly eight highly homologous variants.

These receptors' antigens are unknown. Sample: blood, either unsorted or a sorted T cell fraction (not recorded which). Receptors originate from a male donor with ankylosing spondylitis.

The sample holds a few counts of this clonotype. CDR3 nucleotide sequence: TGTGCCAGCAGTGGAAGCCATGAAAAACTGTTTTTT. Protein: CASSGSHEKLFF. The chain carries TRBV27 and TRBJ1-4; D gene uncertain. The CDR3 is 12 amino acids. Trimming took 5 bases from V and 6 from J, leaving 7 bases between them. Germline-derived CDR1 and CDR2 are MNHEY and SMNVEV (reference sequence).

The chain recombines TRBV9 with TRBJ2-3, with 9 nucleotides matching TRBD2. J was trimmed by 0 bases and V by 3 bases; bases with no gene match: 5. Per germline, CDR1 SGDLS and CDR2 YYNGEE. CDR3 size: 16 residues. For the CDR3, the DNA is TGTGCCAGCAGCGAAGTAGCGGGAGCTAGCACAGATACGCAGTATTTT. This encodes CASSEVAGASTDTQYF.

The CDR3 loop reads CASSLAGEFETQYF. The CDR3, as DNA: TGTGCCAGCAGCTTAGCGGGGGAATTTGAGACCCAGTACTTC. The gene calls are TRBV7-2 and TRBJ2-5; D may correspond to TRBD1 or TRBD2 (5 bases each). Trimming took off 0 bases at V and 5 bases at J, with 10 bases between the two ends. CDR1 and CDR2 (germline): SGHTA, FQGNSA. This CDR3 has 14 amino acids.

The table lists this clonotype with a count of one. The V gene is TRBV15, the J gene TRBJ1-5; possibly TRBD1 for D (6 bases). Germline-derived CDR1 and CDR2 are LNHNV and YYDKDF (reference sequence). The CDR3 is made up of 15 amino acids. V gave up 0 bases and J gave up 4 bases, with 10 bases separating them. For the CDR3, the DNA is TGTGCCACCAGCAGAGATGGACAGCTAAATCAGCCCCAGCATTTT. Protein product: CATSRDGQLNQPQHF.

V usage is TRBV5-6 and J usage is TRBJ2-7; TRBD1 matches 10 bases. The CDR3 totals 14 residues. The V gene's germline CDR1 is SGHDT and CDR2 YYEEEE. V trimming: 5 bases; J trimming: 3 bases; junction bases outside the gene matches: 5. CDR3 sequence (DNA): TGTGCCAGCAGTATGACAGGGGGCCACTACGAGCAGTACTTC. Translated, it gives CASSMTGGHYEQYF.

The sample holds a few counts of this clonotype. The chain couples TRBV3-1 to TRBJ1-1; the match to TRBD1 covers 8 bases. V shed 8 bases, J shed 1 base, and the junction held 9 bases outside the gene matches. Germline assignment: CDR1 LGHDT and CDR2 YNNKEL (reference sequence). CDR3 length equals 15 residues. The CDR3 region is CASLKRTGPNTEAFF. The DNA for the CDR3 is TGTGCCAGCCTAAAAAGGACAGGGCCGAACACTGAAGCTTTCTTT.

The J gene is TRBJ2-6, the V gene TRBV11-1; TRBD1 agrees at 10 bases. CDR1 is SGHAT, CDR2 FQDESV, per germline (reference sequence). The V and J ends lost 6 bases and 2 bases, in that order; junction bases with no gene match: 13. The CDR3 extends over 19 amino acids. The CDR3 DNA sequence: TGTGCCAGCAGTCGTACAACCGGGACAGGGGCCGCTGGGGCCAACGTCCTGACTTTC. This encodes CASSRTTGTGAAGANVLTF.

J is TRBJ1-1 and V is TRBV19; 7 bases fit TRBD1. CDR1 is LNHDA and CDR2 is SQIVND in the germline V gene (reference sequence). V shed 7 bases and J 4 bases; nucleotides not matched to a gene: 6. The CDR3 covers 13 residues. The CDR3 loop is CASTTGVGTEAFF. Written as DNA, the CDR3 is TGTGCCAGTACAACAGGGGTTGGCACTGAAGCTTTCTTT.

The rearrangement uses TRBV3-1 and TRBJ1-1; D unresolved. V was trimmed by 1 base and J by 4 bases, leaving 10 bases between them. The CDR3 is 14 amino acids. Germline CDR1 is LGHDT and CDR2 is YNNKEL (reference sequence). The CDR3 sequence is CASSQGGVGTEAFF. In nucleotides, the CDR3 is TGTGCCAGCAGCCAAGGTGGGGTTGGCACTGAAGCTTTCTTT.

The DNA of the CDR3 is TGCAGCTGGGGAGGGGACGATGAGCAGTTCTTC. Its protein is CSWGGDDEQFF. The V and J genes are TRBV20-1 and TRBJ2-1, with 7 nucleotides matching TRBD2. The CDR3 has 11 residues. Germline values: CDR1 DFQATT, CDR2 SNEGSKA (reference sequence).

The chain recombines TRBV20-1 with TRBJ2-7, with TRBD2 identical over 14 bases. The CDR3 runs to 14 residues. The ends lost 6 bases at V and 6 bases at J; junction bases unmatched: 7. The germline V gene has CDR1 DFQATT and CDR2 SNEGSKA (reference sequence). The DNA for the CDR3 is TGCAGTGCCGTGACTAGCGGGAGGGCCACCGAGCAGTACTTC. Amino acids: CSAVTSGRATEQYF.

This clonotype was detected only a few times. This rearrangement joins TRBV24-1 to TRBJ2-5; D might be TRBD2 (6 bases). This CDR3 is built from 16 residues. The V end lost 3 bases, the J end lost 2 bases, and 15 bases lay between the germline ends. Germline V lookup: CDR1 KGHDR, CDR2 SFDVKD. This CDR3 is CATSDPPRGGQETQYF. The CDR3 nucleotides read TGTGCCACCAGTGATCCCCCGCGTGGGGGGCAAGAGACCCAGTACTTC.

The CDR3 sequence is CASSSRQGMETQYF. The CDR3 DNA reads as TGCGCCAGCAGCTCGAGACAGGGTATGGAGACCCAGTACTTC. The chain carries TRBV5-1 and TRBJ2-5; 7 bases line up with TRBD1. This CDR3 region has 14 residues. Germline trimming cut 3 bases from V and 5 bases from J; bases unmatched to any gene: 7. Looked up from germline, CDR1 is SGHRS and CDR2 is YFSETQ.

CDR3 sequence: CASSPARGNQPQHF. The CDR3 nucleotides read TGTGCCAGCAGTCCAGCCCGCGGCAATCAGCCCCAGCATTTT. The chain carries TRBV28 and TRBJ1-5, with D hard to call. CDR1 is MDHEN and CDR2 is SYDVKM in the germline V gene. The CDR3 runs 14 residues. Trimming shortened V by 5 bases and J by 2 bases, and 10 bases separated the two germline ends.

This clonotype has just a few counts. The rearrangement uses TRBV27 and TRBJ1-1; TRBD1 might be the D (6 bases). This CDR3 is built from 14 residues. V was trimmed by 6 bases and J by 1 base, leaving 12 bases between them. Germline lookup yields CDR1 MNHEY and CDR2 SMNVEV (reference sequence). CDR3 region: CASRAGTKNTEAFF. The CDR3 coding sequence is TGTGCCAGCAGAGCCGGGACAAAGAACACTGAAGCTTTCTTT.

V gene TRBV6-1 combines with J gene TRBJ2-7; D is perhaps TRBD1 (6 bases). Trimming cost V 6 bases and J 6 bases, with 24 bases left between them. The CDR3 covers 16 residues. CDR1 is MNHNS and CDR2 is SASEGT in the germline V gene. This CDR3 reads CASRDFGGPTDFEQYF. The CDR3, as DNA: TGTGCCAGCAGGGACTTTGGGGGCCCCACGGATTTCGAGCAGTACTTC.

The chain links TRBV5-1 to TRBJ2-7, with D perhaps TRBD2 (6 bases). This CDR3 is built from 15 residues. Trimming took off 3 bases at V and 4 bases at J, with 17 bases between the two ends. Per the germline V gene, CDR1 is SGHRS and CDR2 is YFSETQ. CDR3 residues: CASSSRDGGPYEQYF. As DNA, the CDR3 is TGCGCCAGCAGCTCCAGGGATGGAGGGCCTTACGAGCAGTACTTC.

This clonotype showed up just a few times. J is TRBJ2-2 and V is TRBV4-2; 7 bases map to TRBD2. Germline V lookup: CDR1 LGHNA, CDR2 YNFKEQ. V lost 0 bases to trimming and J lost 0 bases; unmatched junction nucleotides: 10. The CDR3 is made up of 19 amino acids. The CDR3 bases are TGTGCCAGCAGCCAAGATCCTCGGGGGGTGGGAGCGAACACCGGGGAGCTGTTTTTT. It is translated as CASSQDPRGVGANTGELFF.

This clonotype came up a few times. The J gene is TRBJ2-7, the V gene TRBV5-1; 10 nucleotides agree with TRBD1. The CDR3 consists of 14 residues. With V trimmed by 2 bases and J by 6 bases, 5 bases remained unmatched. CDR1 is SGHRS and CDR2 is YFSETQ in the germline V gene. The CDR3: CASSLPGTGVEQYF. CDR3 nucleotides: TGCGCCAGCAGCTTACCCGGGACAGGGGTCGAGCAGTACTTC.

Details on this clonotype: Since a much larger clone is just one base distant, this may be a read error. V gene TRBV12-3 or TRBV12-4 combines with J gene TRBJ1-5, with TRBD1 identical over 10 bases. This CDR3 is 18 amino acids long. In nucleotides, the CDR3 is TGTGCCATCAGTTTAGCGCTTCGGGGACAGGGGACCCATCAGCCCCAGCATTTT. It yields the protein CAISLALRGQGTHQPQHF.

This clonotype was seen more than once but under ten times. This chain uses TRBV4-1 with TRBJ2-7, with D unclear. V was clipped by 4 bases and J by 0 bases, with 16 bases between them. Germline V lookup: CDR1 MGHRA, CDR2 YSYEKL. The CDR3 extends over 16 amino acids. The CDR3 region is CASSRTRTESSYEQYF. The DNA of the CDR3 is TGCGCCAGCAGCCGAACAAGGACCGAGAGCTCCTACGAGCAGTACTTC.

This chain connects TRBV5-1 to TRBJ1-5; 7 bases are a match to TRBD1. Trimming at V came to 0 bases and at J to 3 bases, leaving 3 bases not matched to a gene. CDR1 is SGHRS, CDR2 YFSETQ, per germline. The CDR3 spans 15 residues. The CDR3 loop is CASSLEGAPNQPQHF. As DNA, the CDR3 is TGCGCCAGCAGCTTGGAGGGGGCCCCCAATCAGCCCCAGCATTTT.

This clonotype has more than one count but fewer than ten. CDR3 bases: TGTGCCAGCAGCGTTGGACAGGGGGCCCACGGGGAGCTGTTTTTT. Encoded protein: CASSVGQGAHGELFF. This chain uses TRBV11-2 with TRBJ2-2; 11 bases align to TRBD1. The CDR3 runs 15 residues. CDR1 SGHAT and CDR2 FQNNGV come from the germline V gene. V shed 5 bases and J 7 bases; nucleotides not matched to a gene: 6. The full variable domain, with the rest looked up from reference TRBV11-2 and TRBJ2-2, is EAGVAQSPRYKIIEKRQSVAFWCNPISGHATLYWYQQILGQGPKLLIQFQNNGVVDDSQLPKDRFSAERLKGVDSTLKIQPAKLEDSAVYLCASSVGQGAHGELFFGEGSRLTVL.